This T cell receptor beta chain was obtained from a study of T cells in localized non-small cell lung cancer. Broader study findings: Heterogeneity stays possible, as sequencing covered only one tumor region. There was an association of higher blood T cell density with longer overall survival. Tumor trailed uninvolved adjacent lung in T cell clonality, which peaked there.

With regard to this clone: What it binds is unknown.

Only in-frame clones appear in the TCRdb table, and some are missing; sequencing was by immunoSEQ multiplex PCR. The table lists about 33,000 clones, around nine tenths of them singletons. The ends were cut back, 4 bases at V and 2 bases at J, with 14 bases in the middle. The germline gives CDR1 MDHEN, CDR2 SYDVKM. This CDR3 region has 15 residues. The specimen comprised peripheral blood, sampled before any cancer treatment. The chain couples TRBV28 to TRBJ1-1; D unresolved. The origin of this receptor is an older female donor with stage I lung adenocarcinoma. CDR3 nucleotides: TGTGCCAGCAGTTCTTGGCGAGGGTTTAACACTGAAGCTTTCTTT. This encodes CASSSWRGFNTEAFF.